A selection of T cell receptor beta chains follows, all from one sample in a study of CD4+ T cells in melanoma. Sequencing was performed with immunoSEQ multiplex PCR; in TCRdb, only in-frame clones are kept and a portion is missing. The table shows some 50,000 clones, with roughly 87% occurring only once. The sample taken for sequencing was peripheral blood. The source of these receptors is a human donor with melanoma. CDR3s include the opening cysteine and the closing phenylalanine or tryptophan. D genes are given only for firm matches. Part of the rows lack a size; the others show once, few, many or a class for expanded clones.

abundance	v_gene	d_gene	j_gene	CDR3nt	CDR3aa
-	TRBV5-4	-	TRBJ2-3	TGTGCCAGCAGCTTTTTCCGGGGGTCGAACACAGATACGCAGTATTTT	CASSFFRGSNTDTQYF
-	TRBV7-3	-	TRBJ1-5	TGTGCCAGCAGCTTAGGAAACGTAGGTCAGCCCCAGCATTTT	CASSLGNVGQPQHF
-	TRBV5-6	TRBD1	TRBJ1-2	TGTGCCAGCAGTCCTGGACAGGGGCAGGGCTACACCTTC	CASSPGQGQGYTF
-	TRBV5-1	-	TRBJ2-1	TGCGCCAGCAGCTACGCAGAAAATGAGCAGTTCTTC	CASSYAENEQFF
-	TRBV9	-	TRBJ2-3	TGTGCCAGCAGCGCCACAGATACGCAGTATTTT	CASSATDTQYF
-	TRBV30	TRBD1	TRBJ1-2	TGTGCCTGGAGTGTCCAGGGGGCGCGAGGCTACACCTTC	CAWSVQGARGYTF
-	TRBV9	-	TRBJ1-3	TGTGCCACGACCGACCTGCAGGGAAACACCATATATTTT	CATTDLQGNTIYF
-	TRBV19	TRBD1	TRBJ2-1	TGTGCCAGTAGTGCCGCCGGGACAGGAAACTACAATGAGCAGTTCTTC	CASSAAGTGNYNEQFF
once	TRBV5-1	TRBD1	TRBJ2-3	TGCGCCAGCAGCGGGCCGGGACAGGGAAATTATCCAGATACGCAGTATTTT	CASSGPGQGNYPDTQYF
once	TRBV4-1	-	TRBJ2-5	TGCGCCAGCAGCCGACTAGAACAAGAGACCCAGTACTTC	CASSRLEQETQYF
once	TRBV5-1	-	TRBJ2-6	TGCGCCAGCAGCTTGCGGCCGACTTCTGGGGCCAACGTCCTGACTTTC	CASSLRPTSGANVLTF
-	TRBV2	TRBD1	TRBJ2-1	TGTGCCAGCAGGGCACAGGGGAATGAGCAGTTCTTC	CASRAQGNEQFF
-	TRBV29-1	TRBD1	TRBJ2-7	TGCAGCGCAACCGGGACAGGGTGGAACGAGCAGTACTTC	CSATGTGWNEQYF
-	TRBV27	-	TRBJ2-7	TGTGCCAGCAGTTCCACGACAATCTGGGGCCCCTACGAGCAGTACTTC	CASSSTTIWGPYEQYF
once	TRBV5-1	TRBD1	TRBJ1-2	TGCGCCAGCAGCTTCTCGGACAGGGGGGAATATGGCTACACCTTC	CASSFSDRGEYGYTF
once	TRBV10-3	TRBD2	TRBJ2-1	TGTGCCATCAGTGAGTCTTGGCGGGGGGAGCACAATGAGCAGTTCTTC	CAISESWRGEHNEQFF
-	TRBV5-1	TRBD1	TRBJ2-7	TGCGCCAGCAGCTTACTGACAGGGCCCTACGAGCAGTACTTC	CASSLLTGPYEQYF
-	TRBV30	-	TRBJ1-2	TGTGCCTGGAGTGTATTAAGGGAAGGCTACACCTTC	CAWSVLREGYTF
-	TRBV5-4	-	TRBJ2-4	TGTGCCAGCAGCTTGGGAGGGGGGGAAAACATTCAGTACTTC	CASSLGGGENIQYF
-	TRBV27	TRBD2	TRBJ2-2	TGTGCCAGCAGTTTAAACGGACTAGCGGGGGTGGGGCTGTTTTTT	CASSLNGLAGVGLFF
-	TRBV19	TRBD1	TRBJ1-1	TGTGCCAGTAGTTACAGGGGGATGAACACTGAAGCTTTCTTT	CASSYRGMNTEAFF
-	TRBV18	-	TRBJ1-1	TGTGCCAGCTCTTCCAAGGCAGGCGGAACTGAAGCTTTCTTT	CASSSKAGGTEAFF
-	TRBV11-2	-	TRBJ1-1	TGTGCCAGCAGCTTAGTGCTGGGGAACACTGAAGCTTTCTTT	CASSLVLGNTEAFF
-	TRBV7-3	-	TRBJ1-1	TGTGCCAGCAGCTTAAGCGGGTATGGCAACACTGAAGCTTTCTTT	CASSLSGYGNTEAFF
-	TRBV30	-	TRBJ1-6	TGTGCCTGGGAGAGTAATTCACCCCTCCACTTT	CAWESNSPLHF
-	TRBV6-5	-	TRBJ2-1	TGTGCCAGCAGTCGAAGTCAGGGCGGCAATGAGCAGTTCTTC	CASSRSQGGNEQFF
-	TRBV7-9	-	TRBJ1-2	TGTGCCAGCAGCCACCGGAGACCGACCGGTTGGATCTATGGCTACACCTTC	CASSHRRPTGWIYGYTF
-	TRBV7-6	TRBD1	TRBJ2-7	TGTGCCAGCAGCCTGGACAGGGGGACCTACGAGCAGTACTTC	CASSLDRGTYEQYF
-	TRBV6-1	TRBD1	TRBJ1-1	TGTGCCAGCTCCGGGACAGGGTCGAACACTGAAGCTTTCTTT	CASSGTGSNTEAFF
-	TRBV30	-	TRBJ1-3	TGTGCCTTACAACAGGGTCTCTCTGGAAACACCATATATTTT	CALQQGLSGNTIYF
-	TRBV18	TRBD1	TRBJ1-5	TGTGCCAGCTCACCTGGACAGGGGCAGCCCCAGCATTTT	CASSPGQGQPQHF
-	TRBV20-1	-	TRBJ2-5	TGCAGTGGCGACATCCAAGAGACCCAGTACTTC	CSGDIQETQYF
-	TRBV27	-	TRBJ2-7	TGTGCCAGCAGTCTCGGGGCCTCCTACGAGCAGTACTTC	CASSLGASYEQYF
-	TRBV5-1	TRBD1	TRBJ2-1	TGCGCCAGCAGCGGGACAGGGGCTTGGAATGAGCAGTTCTTC	CASSGTGAWNEQFF
-	TRBV5-8	TRBD1	TRBJ2-3	TGTGCCAGCAGCACTGGACAGGGCGCAGATACGCAGTATTTT	CASSTGQGADTQYF
-	TRBV28	-	TRBJ2-2	TGTGCCAGCAGCGAGACAGGACGTCCCGGGGAGCTGTTTTTT	CASSETGRPGELFF
-	TRBV6-5	-	TRBJ1-5	TGTGCCAGCAGGAAGTCAGGTAGCAATCAGCCCCAGCATTTT	CASRKSGSNQPQHF
-	TRBV18	-	TRBJ1-6	TGTGCCAGCTCACCGGGCGGGAGCGATTGGGCCCTCCACTTT	CASSPGGSDWALHF
-	TRBV7-7	TRBD1	TRBJ2-7	TGTGCTAGCAGCCGAGGGACAGGGAACGAGCAGTACTTC	CASSRGTGNEQYF
-	TRBV7-9	TRBD1	TRBJ2-2	TGTGCCAACAGGGGGGCCGGGGAGCTGTTTTTT	CANRGAGELFF
few	TRBV5-1	-	TRBJ1-1	TGCGCCAGCAGCTCAGGGATGAACACTGAAGCTTTCTTT	CASSSGMNTEAFF
-	TRBV2	-	TRBJ2-2	TGTGCCAGCAGTTTGGGGGGACGACGGGCTCGGAGACTGTTTTTT	CASSLGGRRARRLFF
once	TRBV5-1	-	TRBJ1-1	TGCGCCAGCAGCTGGCAGGGCATGAACACTGAAGCTTTCTTT	CASSWQGMNTEAFF
-	TRBV5-5	-	TRBJ2-7	TGTGCCAGCAGCTTGGCAGCCGTCGGGGAGCAGTACTTC	CASSLAAVGEQYF
once	TRBV5-1	-	TRBJ1-3	TGCGCCAGCAGCGTCAACCAGGGAAACACCATATATTTT	CASSVNQGNTIYF
-	TRBV19	TRBD1	TRBJ2-1	TGTGCCAGTAGTATTCCACAGGGGGCTTACAATGAGCAGTTCTTC	CASSIPQGAYNEQFF
few	TRBV4-3	-	TRBJ2-1	TGCGCCAGCAGCAAACGACAGGGAGGCTCCTACAATGAGCAGTTCTTC	CASSKRQGGSYNEQFF
-	TRBV7-3	TRBD1	TRBJ2-7	TGTGCCAGCAGCCCCGATGCAGGGGGCGAGCAGTACTTC	CASSPDAGGEQYF
-	TRBV7-8	-	TRBJ2-3	TGTGCCAGCAGCTTAACCCCTAGCACAGATACGCAGTATTTT	CASSLTPSTDTQYF
-	TRBV7-3	-	TRBJ2-5	TGTGCCAGCAGCTTGGGACAAGGAGAGACCCAGTACTTC	CASSLGQGETQYF
once	TRBV10-1	-	TRBJ2-7	TGCGCCAGCAGTGAGTCACCGGGGCACGAGCAGTACTTC	CASSESPGHEQYF
few	TRBV4-2	-	TRBJ1-5	TGTGCCAGCAGCCAAGACGCGGGCACGCCCCAGCATTTT	CASSQDAGTPQHF